Sequencing of this T cell receptor (beta chain) was carried out in a study of T cells after yellow fever vaccination. Findings of the study overall: Boosting was followed by the reappearance of most primary-vaccination clones (about 97% CD4, about 90% CD8).

Trimming took 1 base from V and 4 from J, leaving 7 bases between them. Germline V gene sequence: CDR1 SGHTA, CDR2 FQGTGA. This CDR3 spans 13 amino acids. Via MiXCR, TCRdb re-called the 5' RACE reads, giving one row per CDR3 protein. The sample lists some 150,000 distinct CDR3 sequences, more than 9.5% occurring once. This clonotype has more than one count but fewer than ten. Its antigen remains unknown. The clonotype comes from a man between 18 and 29 years old who received the YFV17D yellow fever vaccine. V usage is TRBV7-3 and J usage is TRBJ2-5; maybe TRBD1 (5 bases). Specimen: CD8+ T cells sorted from PBMCs, collected 15 days after the yellow fever booster vaccination. The CDR3 DNA follows: TGTGCCAGCAGCTTAATAGGGGCAGAGACCCAGTACTTC. Protein sequence: CASSLIGAETQYF.